The clone carrying this T cell receptor (beta chain) was picked up a small number of times. Its antigen is still unknown. Produced via immunoSEQ multiplex PCR; TCRdb's table is partial and in-frame only. The table shows 950 to 1,500 clones, with 50% to 75% occurring only once. Germline trimming cut 0 bases from V and 4 bases from J; bases unmatched to any gene: 8. The germline gives CDR1 WSHSY, CDR2 SAAADI. The CDR3 is 17 amino acids. The data stem from a study of CD8 T cell repertoires and HIV-1 epitope variants. Study-wide background: T cells were cultured for 10 days with cytokines added on days 3 and 7. Study-wide findings and caveats: Only beta chains were identified, marking proliferation to antigen, not function. About five clonotypes recognized Nef KF9, one HW9, none TAALDMSHF.

The sequenced sample was cultured CD8+ T cells derived from PBMCs. The chain uses TRBV10-2 and TRBJ2-7; TRBD2 matches 11 bases. The sequence was obtained from a male donor with HIV. CDR3 nucleotide sequence: TGCGCCAGCAGTGAGTCACTAGCGGGAGCAGGGGTTTACGAGCAGTACTTC. Its translation: CASSESLAGAGVYEQYF.